Only a few counts were recorded for the clone carrying this T cell receptor (beta chain). Its antigen is undetermined. Uncontrolled infection, other autoimmune disease, pregnancy and lactation each barred patients from inclusion. Together with thyroid ultrasound, orbital computed tomography, serum thyroxine and TRAb, clinical symptoms were used for diagnoses. The CDR3 runs 16 residues. V was pared by 4 bases and J by 3 bases, with 7 bases of the junction left unmatched. Germline V CDR1 and CDR2: LGHDT, YNNKEL (reference sequence). These data belong to a study of T cells in Graves' hyperthyroidism and ophthalmopathy. Study overall: It was at initial diagnosis, before any treatment, that peripheral blood was collected.

Findings and caveats of the study: Ophthalmopathy was told apart from stable hyperthyroidism by a 13 V-J model.

There were TCR beta CDR3 regions amplified from RNA transcripts. Carried out on the TCR CDR3, a first-round RT-PCR used the HTBI primer set. TCRdb passed the multiplex PCR reads through MiXCR, listing each CDR3 protein once. Of around 600,000 distinct CDR3 sequences listed, more than 14% were seen once; the top ten hold under 15%. The sequenced sample was blood. The V call is TRBV3-1, the J call TRBJ1-3; TRBD1 matches 9 bases. This clonotype was obtained from a woman between 45 and 60 years old with Graves' ophthalmopathy. CDR3 DNA sequence: TGTGCCAGCAGCCCCGGACAGGGGAAGCTTGGAAACACCATATATTTT. It encodes CASSPGQGKLGNTIYF.